This T cell receptor (beta chain) emerged from a study of cytomegalovirus exposure and HLA in healthy donors. As for the study in general: The 600 to 800 first-cohort repertoires shared a platform with the 130 or so validation repertoires, as reported in a later analysis.

Study-wide results and limits: The classifier reportedly diagnosed cytomegalovirus status with high sensitivity and specificity. Associated with cytomegalovirus, according to the listing, were around 160 TCR beta chains.

This CDR3 comprises 13 residues. Germline CDR1 and CDR2: SGHRS and YFSETQ. V shed 4 bases, J shed 9 bases, and the junction held 7 bases outside the gene matches. With regard to this clone: Its antigen is unknown.

This table comes from immunoSEQ multiplex PCR, and its TCRdb copy is limited to in-frame clones, with some not included. The sample has 50,000 or so clones; roughly 91% are singletons. What was sequenced was PBMCs. The source is a woman aged 25 to 39 in good health and CMV-seronegative. The gene calls are TRBV5-1 and TRBJ2-1, with TRBD2 identical over 7 bases. CDR3 residues: CASSVLREGEQFF. The CDR3, as DNA: TGCGCCAGCAGCGTGTTAAGGGAGGGTGAGCAGTTCTTC.